The 3 T cell receptor beta chains reported below all come from one sample, sequenced in a study of T cell repertoires in cytomegalovirus infection. From the reads, TCRdb called clonotypes with MiXCR, one entry per CDR3 protein. The sample yields 150,000 to 200,000 distinct CDR3 sequences, over 25% seen once. Specimen: PBMCs. These receptors were obtained from a human donor in good health (CMV status not recorded). Some clones in this sample may be carry-over from other donors' samples.

This clonotype was seen more than once but under ten times. The V gene is TRBV7-3, the J gene TRBJ2-1; 9 bases are shared with TRBD1. The ends lost 5 bases at V and 5 bases at J; junction bases unmatched: 7. The CDR3 has 15 residues. Per germline, CDR1 SGHTA and CDR2 FQGTGA. CDR3 sequence: CASSRSGQGNNEQFF. CDR3 DNA: TGTGCCAGCAGCCGCTCGGGACAGGGAAACAATGAGCAGTTCTTC.

Many counts were recorded for this clonotype. The chain employs TRBV7-2 and TRBJ1-6, with a weak D call TRBD1 (6 bases). This CDR3 has 16 amino acids. Between the trimmed V and J ends, which lost 3 bases and 0 bases, there was a span of 9 bases. Germline V gene sequence: CDR1 SGHTA, CDR2 FQGNSA. The CDR3 loop is CASSFAGASYNSPLHF. In nucleotides, the CDR3 is TGTGCCAGCAGCTTTGCAGGGGCCTCCTATAATTCACCCCTCCACTTT.

This clonotype was counted a few times. This chain links TRBV11-2 with TRBJ1-6; D call uncertain. CDR1 and CDR2 from the germline V gene are SGHAT and FQNNGV. The CDR3 is 18 residues long. Trimming removed 0 bases at V and 6 bases at J, with 18 bases between. The CDR3 DNA reads TGTGCCAGCAGCTTAGATCCCGTTGGCGGAATCGCTAATTCACCCCTCCACTTT. Translating it yields CASSLDPVGGIANSPLHF.